This TCR beta chain was sequenced for a study of technical replicates of blood from several donors. The method was immunoSEQ multiplex PCR; TCRdb's version includes in-frame clones alone and lacks a portion of them. The data hold about 75,000 clones, with 97% observed a single time. The J segment lost 13 bases and the V segment lost 2 bases, leaving 5 bases of the junction unmatched. CDR1 and CDR2 (germline): MNHEY, SMNVEV (reference sequence). This CDR3 contains 13 residues. Material: T cells isolated from PBMCs. This chain links TRBV27 with TRBJ2-7, with TRBD2 identical over 13 bases. This TCR derives from a human donor in good health. The CDR3 loop is CASSLGLAGVQYF. The CDR3, as DNA: TGTGCCAGCAGTTTAGGACTAGCGGGAGTCCAATACTTC.